Listed below are T cell receptor beta chains from one sample, sequenced in a study of T cells in Graves' hyperthyroidism and ophthalmopathy. MiXCR, applied by TCRdb to the multiplex PCR reads, yields one record per CDR3 protein. The sample records some 600,000 distinct CDR3 sequences, more than 11% being singletons. The specimen sequenced was blood. These receptors originate from a woman between 25 and 40 years old with Graves' hyperthyroidism that later progressed to Graves' ophthalmopathy. CDR3s include the opening cysteine and the closing phenylalanine or tryptophan. A D gene is named only where the DNA matches it firmly. Some rows have no size entry. The others give once, few or many, or a class for an expanded clone.

D gene	V gene	clone size	J gene	CDR3 DNA	CDR3 protein
TRBD2	TRBV24-1	many	TRBJ2-1	TGTGCCACCTCGCTAAGCGGGACCAACAATGAGCAGTTCTTC	CATSLSGTNNEQFF
NA	TRBV10-3	NA	TRBJ2-5	TGTGCCACAGGGGGCCGCGGGGGCGCGGAGACCCAGTACTTC	CATGGRGGAETQYF
TRBD2	TRBV20-1	many	TRBJ2-3	TGCAGTGCTAGAGCTTCTAGCGGGTTCACAGATACGCAGTATTTT	CSARASSGFTDTQYF
NA	TRBV19	few	TRBJ1-1	TGTGCCAGTACCCGCTACCCCCCCGGGGGTGACGGGAACACTGAAGCTTTCTTT	CASTRYPPGGDGNTEAFF
NA	TRBV6-2/TRBV6-3	NA	TRBJ1-2	TGTGCCAGCAGTTACTCGTCCGGTCACAGTGTGGACTATGGCTACACCTTC	CASSYSSGHSVDYGYTF
TRBD1	TRBV28	NA	TRBJ1-1	TGTGCCAGCAGTCCGGGACAGGGGGCAAAAACTGAAGCTTTCTTT	CASSPGQGAKTEAFF
NA	TRBV7-9	NA	TRBJ2-1	TGTGCCAGCAGCTTGTCGACGCACAATCAGTTCTTC	CASSLSTHNQFF
TRBD2	TRBV12-5	NA	TRBJ2-1	TGTGCTAGTGGTGCGGGACTAGCGGTCTACAATGAGCAGTTCTTC	CASGAGLAVYNEQFF
NA	TRBV9	many	TRBJ1-1	TGTGCCAGCAGCGCTGAGGTGGGACAACGAACTGAAGCTTTCTTT	CASSAEVGQRTEAFF
NA	TRBV24-1	NA	TRBJ2-3	TGTGCCACCAGTGATCCCGGACTTGTTTCCACAGATACGCAGTATTTT	CATSDPGLVSTDTQYF
NA	TRBV18	many	TRBJ2-7	TGTGCCAGCTCACCACCAAGCAGAAACGAGCAGTACTTC	CASSPPSRNEQYF
NA	TRBV6-2/TRBV6-3	many	TRBJ2-1	TGTGCCAGCAGTTACTCGTTCGTGAGCGGGCAGAACAATGAGCAGTTCTTC	CASSYSFVSGQNNEQFF
NA	TRBV19	many	TRBJ1-1	TGTGCCAGTAGTATAATCGTGAACACTGAAGCTTTCTTT	CASSIIVNTEAFF
NA	TRBV11-1	many	TRBJ1-6	TGTGCCAGCAGCGACCTTCGCGCGGACCGCCGCGAATTTCCCCTCCACTTT	CASSDLRADRREFPLHF
NA	TRBV6-2/TRBV6-3	NA	TRBJ2-3	TGTGCCACCCGGTATGCTAGCACAGATACGCAGTATTTT	CATRYASTDTQYF
NA	TRBV6-2/TRBV6-3	many	TRBJ1-1	TGTGCCAGCAGTTACCCCCCCAGAGACACTGAAGCTTTCTTT	CASSYPPRDTEAFF
TRBD1	TRBV2	NA	TRBJ1-2	TGTGCCAGCAGTGTACACCGGGACAGGGGGCCCCTTGGCTACACCTTC	CASSVHRDRGPLGYTF
TRBD1	TRBV7-8	many	TRBJ1-1	TGTGCCAGCAGCTTGGGGACAGGGAGGACTGAAGCTTTCTTT	CASSLGTGRTEAFF
TRBD1	TRBV6-2/TRBV6-3	many	TRBJ2-2	TGTGCCAGCAGAGGTTCGGACAGGGGGCCGAGCGGGGAGCTGTTTTTT	CASRGSDRGPSGELFF
TRBD2	TRBV27	many	TRBJ2-7	TGTGCCAGCCGGCTAGCGGATAACTACGAGCAGTACTTC	CASRLADNYEQYF
TRBD1	TRBV15	many	TRBJ2-7	TGTGCCACCAGACCTCACAGGGGGTCCTACGAGCAGTACTTC	CATRPHRGSYEQYF
TRBD2	TRBV29-1	many	TRBJ2-6	TGCAGCGTTGGTCCAGGGCTAGCGGGCTCTGGGGCCAACGTCCTGACTTTC	CSVGPGLAGSGANVLTF
NA	TRBV7-2	many	TRBJ1-2	TGTGCCAGCAGCTCCTTCGGGCCTGGGGATGGCTACACCTTC	CASSSFGPGDGYTF
NA	TRBV5-1	few	TRBJ1-1	TGCGCCAGCAGCGTACTGGCAATGAGCACTGAAGCTTTCTTT	CASSVLAMSTEAFF
NA	TRBV6-2/TRBV6-3	NA	TRBJ2-5	TGTGCCAGCCTAGTCTCCAACGGAGAGACCCAGTACTTC	CASLVSNGETQYF
NA	TRBV19	NA	TRBJ1-1	TGTGCCAGTAGTACTGCTATGAACACTGAAGCTTTCTTT	CASSTAMNTEAFF
NA	TRBV2	many	TRBJ2-5	TGTGCCAGCAGGGGGGAGACCCAGTACTTC	CASRGETQYF
NA	TRBV5-1	many	TRBJ1-1	TGCGCCAGCAGCCTGGCGAACATGAACACTGAAGCTTTCTTT	CASSLANMNTEAFF
NA	TRBV4-2	many	TRBJ1-1	TGTGCCAGCAGCCAAGATCCGGGTTTTGAAGCTTTCTTT	CASSQDPGFEAFF
NA	TRBV7-2	NA	TRBJ1-6	TGTGCCAGCAGCTTAAGAGGGGATGCATATTCACCCCTCCACTTT	CASSLRGDAYSPLHF
NA	TRBV6-1	many	TRBJ2-7	TGTGCCAGCAGTGAACCGGTAATAGTGGTATTGGTAGACTACGAGCAGTACTTC	CASSEPVIVVLVDYEQYF
NA	TRBV12-3/TRBV12-4	many	TRBJ1-1	TGTGCCAGCAGTTCGTCCGGGGAAGGGAACACTGAAGCTTTCTTT	CASSSSGEGNTEAFF
TRBD2	TRBV4-3	few	TRBJ2-3	TGCGCCAGCAGCCAATCCAGCGGGAGGTTAGATACGCAGTATTTT	CASSQSSGRLDTQYF
TRBD1	TRBV11-3	many	TRBJ2-3	TGTGCCAGCAGCCTAGCTTGGCCGGGACAGGGCGTCGATACGCAGTATTTT	CASSLAWPGQGVDTQYF
TRBD2	TRBV18	few	TRBJ2-1	TGTGCCAGCTCACCCCGGGAGGGCAACGACAATGAGCAGTTCTTC	CASSPREGNDNEQFF
NA	TRBV29-1	many	TRBJ1-2	TGCAGCGTTCCCGGGCCTTCGGAGGTCGGCTACACCTTC	CSVPGPSEVGYTF
TRBD1	TRBV5-1	many	TRBJ2-7	TGCGCCAGCATGGGGACAGGAGCCTACGAGCAGTACTTC	CASMGTGAYEQYF
NA	TRBV24-1	NA	TRBJ2-6	TGTGCCACCAAACATAGCTCTGGGGCCAACGTCCTGACTTTC	CATKHSSGANVLTF